This T cell receptor (beta chain) was profiled in a study of cytomegalovirus exposure and HLA in healthy donors. Study-wide results and caveats: Later analysis identified a missense DCLRE1C variant that was linked to TCR beta V- and J-gene trimming. The study assumed roughly uniform donor sequencing depth for presence/absence analyses. Sequencing artifact likely explains a cluster of highly shared sequence variants. Several V segments, TRBV6-2 and TRBV6-3 among them, could not be told apart and were dropped.

The V end lost 2 bases, the J end lost 9 bases, and 11 bases lay between the germline ends. The CDR3 is 13 amino acids. Germline V gene lookup returns CDR1 GTSNPN and CDR2 SVGIG (reference sequence). Concerning this clone: Its cognate antigen is unknown.

The PCR had 60 Vbeta and 13 Jbeta primers. Libraries were prepared by immunoSEQ multiplex PCR; TCRdb keeps only in-frame clonotypes and omits some of them. The sample has 45,000 to 65,000 clones, roughly four fifths seen once. This receptor was obtained from a man younger than 45 in good health and CMV-seronegative. The V and J genes are TRBV30 and TRBJ1-6; maybe TRBD1 (6 bases). Sequenced sample: PBMCs. CDR3 loop: CAWSSRGFSPLHF. The CDR3 DNA reads TGTGCCTGGAGTAGCAGGGGATTTTCACCCCTCCACTTT.